Described below is a single T cell receptor beta chain sequence and its context. What it binds is not known. This CDR3 is built from 14 residues. CDR1 and CDR2 (germline): SQVTM, ANQGSEA. This entry is derived from a study of T cells expressing NK-cell markers. About the study: Sorted T-cell subsets CD3+CD56+NKG2C+, CD3+CD56+NKG2C- and CD3+CD56-NKG2C+ were TCR beta-sequenced. Points from the study as a whole: Dominant NKG2C+ clonotypes were found to form roughly 1.0-7.0% of CD8+ T cells in 5 or 6 donors. Leadership of the CD3+CD56-NKG2C+ fraction also belonged to these clonotypes in several donors.

Libraries used 5'RACE template switching adding universal primer site and UMIs. Reanalyzing the 5' RACE reads, TCRdb keeps one entry per CDR3 protein, without DNA. The sample totals approximately 460,000 distinct CDR3 sequences. V usage is TRBV29-1 and J usage is TRBJ2-2; with no DNA, the TCRdb D assignment of TRBD2 cannot be verified. Sequencing was carried out using blood T cells: a sorted CD56 or NKG2C T cell subset, CD4+ or CD8+ T cells, or bulk PBMC T cells (not recorded which). The TCR originated in a woman aged 18-69 years in good health. The CDR3 reads CSVRVAGGFGELFF.